This T cell receptor (beta chain) was found in a study of CXCR3-negative and CXCR3-positive naive CD8 T cells. Turning to the study itself: Roughly 140 million TRB reads in total, about 1.5 +/- 0.3 million per library.

Notes on the study in general: Whereas both naive subsets had comparably high diversity, memory CD8+ cells had much lower diversity. Naive CXCR3-positive and CXCR3-negative cells shared similar TRBV-TRBJ usage, unlike memory cells. The study found more hydrophobic TRB CDR3s in CXCR3-positive naive cells than in CXCR3-negative naive cells.

The TRB cDNA libraries were prepared by 5' RACE with UMI labels. Following a re-call of the 5' RACE reads, TCRdb has one entry per CDR3 protein and lacks DNA. The sample's table shows 84,000 or so distinct CDR3 sequences. Turning to this clonotype: Its specificity is not known.

The sample consisted of naive CXCR3- CD8+ T cells from blood. Subset of the sample: CD45RO-CCR7+CD27+CD95- naive CD8+ T cells lacking CXCR3 (TNR3-). The TCR comes from a human donor in good health. Some clones in this sample may be carry-over from other donors' samples.

The CDR3 loop reads CSVEVGSSVSYEQYF. The V and J genes are TRBV29-1 and TRBJ2-7; TCRdb names TRBD2, which stays unverified in the absence of DNA. The germline V gene encodes CDR1 SQVTM and CDR2 ANQGSEA. This CDR3 is built from 15 residues.